This T cell receptor beta chain was profiled in a study of T cell responses to AZD1222 COVID-19 vaccine (TCRdb year 2021). With respect to the entire study: TCR sequencing was performed for fewer than 250 trial participants, of whom roughly 200 were given two doses of AZD1222 and around 25 were given two doses of MenACWY control vaccine. Trial participants were enrolled by age into 18-55, 56-69 and 70-plus year subgroups, with roughly 150, 30 and 60 TCR-sequenced participants respectively. Results and caveats for the whole study, not just this receptor: No day 14 peak-response samples were available, so repertoires were characterized only after the peak T cell response. After two AZD1222 doses, spike-specific TCR breadth and depth were significantly higher than at day 0 and than in MenACWY recipients. Conclusions about previously exposed vaccinees were limited because only a handful of AZD1222 recipients were SARS-CoV-2 seropositive at baseline. Reportedly, almost half of the unique spike-specific TCRs recognized epitopes lying outside the regions that are mutated in the B.1.351 and B.1.1.7 variants. In the small 56-69-year group, the increase in depth fell short of significance, most likely because of low power. The vaccine-associated CD4 TCRs covered the entire spike protein, and the dominant responses fell in regions 160-218 and 743-854. Most participants were white British and females outnumbered males, and the authors suggested that clonal diversity may have been underestimated.

This clone has more than one count but fewer than ten. Its binding antigen is unknown. No much larger clone exists at a distance of one base, and base qualities are not known. V was cut back by 3 bases and J by 3 bases, leaving a gap of 9 bases between them. The CDR3 measures 14 amino acids from cysteine to phenylalanine. The retained sequence is limited to the CDR3, 42 bases, with the frame set at the first base. CDR1 and CDR2 are drawn from the germline V gene: SGHRS, YFSETQ. The CDR3 regions of human TCRbeta chains were analyzed by immunosequencing. The published analysis was carried out like this. TCRs in the repertoires were compared against a reference library of SARS-CoV-2-specific TCRs that had been generated with the MIRA antigen-specificity platform. Breadth meant the fraction of unique TCRs that were SARS-CoV-2-associated, whereas depth meant the fraction of total T cells that were SARS-CoV-2-associated. Using the MIRA data, every spike-specific TCR was mapped to the spike region that the TCR reacted to and assigned to either a CD4 or a CD8 class. Log10-transformed breadth and depth values were compared by one-way ANOVA with Sidak's multiple comparisons tests. In TCRdb, the immuneACCESS table is reduced to in-frame sequences with V and J assigned. These tables do not hold every clone; where another copy was compared, an unresolved V gene accounts for under half, and the others remain unexplained. For V, J and clone size, that table is used; D and trimming come from the DNA. This sample lists 80,000 to 100,000 clones; roughly 89% were detected once. The biggest ten clones account for about 3% of the sample.

This specimen's time point label, interpreted: baseline before first vaccination. The treatment or condition label here, explained by the study, means: meningococcal conjugate vaccine given as trial control. Samples from vaccinated people were obtained from the UK trials COV001 and COV002, which included a single-blind randomized controlled phase 2/3 trial of AZD1222 (ChAdOx1 nCoV-19) in healthy adults. Trial participant PBMC samples were collected at day 0 and day 28 after the second dose for TCRbeta chain sequencing. The origin of this receptor is an adult in good health. The source material was peripheral blood, sampled on day 0 of MenACWY control vaccination. The V gene is TRBV5-1 and the J gene is TRBJ1-4; tentative D gene TRBD1, with 6 bases matching. For the CDR3, the sequence is CASSSGQSNEKLFF. The DNA sequence follows: TGCGCCAGCAGCTCAGGACAGTCTAATGAAAAACTGTTTTTT.